Listed here is a single T cell receptor (beta chain). Its antigen specificity is not known. One base away there is no much larger clone; base qualities are not given. The data were taken from a study of response to subunit inactivated influenza vaccine (dated by TCRdb to the late 2010s). Background on the whole study: Deep quantitative T cell receptor repertoire profiling was used in the study to track responses to a trivalent subunit inactivated influenza vaccine.

Libraries came from RT-PCR. The sequencer listed for this sample is Illumina HiSeq 2500. The public reads were reprocessed in TCRdb via fastp at Q25 and MiXCR, keeping in-frame beta chains. Here each entry gathers all rows of one CDR3 protein and keeps the most common genes and DNA. Here the sample has roughly 500,000 distinct CDR3 sequences; 16% occur a single time. 3% of the sample rests with the top ten. From a lookup of the germline V gene, CDR1 and CDR2 are SGHAT and FQNNGV. The germline V and J ends show losses of 0 bases and 0 bases respectively, and no gene match explains 4 bases of the junction. The CDR3 measures 17 amino acids from cysteine to phenylalanine. Of the read, only the CDR3 DNA is kept; its 51 bases are in frame from base 1. The study at large found these results: The authors suggested that each seasonal influenza vaccination may recruit only a limited number of new T cells.

Source: CD4+ T cells sorted from PBMCs, taken about 24 months after vaccination. The chain joins TRBV11-2 to TRBJ2-3; TRBD2 aligns with 9 central bases. The source is a man between 50 and 75 years old who received an inactivated influenza vaccine. Donor details come from another sample of the same person, matched by shared clones. The DNA sequence follows: TGTGCCAGCAGCTTAGAGGAGCGGGGGGTAAGCACAGATACGCAGTATTTT. Its protein product is CASSLEERGVSTDTQYF.